This TCR beta chain was identified in a study of CD8+CD57+ T cells in acquired aplastic anemia. Study background: Each DNA sample taken from sorted CD4+ and CD8+ cells came to about 3.2 ug on average. Study-wide results and caveats: Between patients and controls, approximately 29 CD8+ CDR3 sequences were found in common.

As for this clonotype: Its antigen is currently unknown.

The germline V gene encodes CDR1 MRHNA and CDR2 SNTAGT. The CDR3 has 15 amino acids. V was shortened by 4 bases and J by 6 bases, with 17 bases between the two germline ends. The template for TCR beta VDJ and CDR3 sequence profiling was genomic DNA. TCRdb reprocessed the reads via MiXCR and lists one record per CDR3 protein. The data contain under 200,000 distinct CDR3 sequences, around half of them seen just once; the ten biggest clones take up around 2.9%. Patients chosen for sequencing had shown CD8+CD57+ cell expansion by flow cytometry. As a group, the patients uniformly had severe acquired aplastic anemia. Receipt of therapy had not occurred in any patient by the time of blood sampling.

V and J are TRBV6-4 and TRBJ2-3; TRBD1 is a possible D gene (6 bases). Sequencing input: sorted CD4+, CD8+, or CD8+CD57+ T cells (not recorded which) from PBMCs. The receptor comes from a human donor with aplastic anemia. The CDR3 DNA reads as TGTGCCAGCAGTGGGGCAGGGGAAGCCGGGGATACGCAGTATTTT. It specifies CASSGAGEAGDTQYF.